Listed below are T cell receptor beta chains from one sample, sequenced in a study of post-analysis software for immune sequencing data. TCRdb reprocessed the PCR reads via MiXCR and lists one record per CDR3 protein. The data hold hundreds of thousands of distinct CDR3 sequences, with about 32% observed a single time. The sample was blood. Receptors originate from a girl aged 10 to 17 with multiple sclerosis. Both conserved end residues are part of each CDR3. The order of the fields is J gene, D gene, clone size, V gene, CDR3 protein, CDR3 DNA. D genes are given only for firm matches. Expanded clones are given a class, and other clones once, few, many or no size at all.

TRBJ2-3 | - | - | TRBV3-1 | CASSSWIRGTPEGPDTQYF | TGTGCCAGCAGCTCCTGGATCCGGGGTACTCCGGAGGGGCCAGATACGCAGTATTTT
TRBJ2-7 | - | - | TRBV5-1 | CASSQGIVPYEQYF | TGCGCCAGCAGCCAGGGTATTGTACCCTACGAGCAGTACTTC
TRBJ2-1 | TRBD2 | - | TRBV20-1 | CSAGGGLAGGNEQFF | TGCAGTGCTGGGGGGGGACTAGCGGGAGGGAATGAGCAGTTCTTC
TRBJ2-3 | - | few | TRBV9 | CASSPGGGGIADTQYF | TGTGCCAGCAGCCCTGGGGGCGGGGGCATTGCAGATACGCAGTATTTT
TRBJ2-2 | - | - | TRBV5-1 | CASSLAYGNRTGELFF | TGCGCCAGCAGCTTGGCCTACGGGAACAGAACCGGGGAGCTGTTTTTT
TRBJ2-1 | - | - | TRBV29-1 | CSVDSTGWYNEQFF | TGCAGCGTTGATTCGACAGGTTGGTACAATGAGCAGTTCTTC
TRBJ1-2 | - | few | TRBV6-5 | CASRTDRSYGYTF | TGTGCCAGCAGAACAGATAGGAGCTATGGCTACACCTTC
TRBJ2-3 | TRBD1 | few | TRBV24-1 | CATSDFQGADTQYF | TGTGCCACCAGTGATTTCCAGGGGGCAGATACGCAGTATTTT
TRBJ2-3 | - | - | TRBV28 | CTSSFGVNTDTQYF | TGTACCAGCAGTTTCGGGGTCAACACAGATACGCAGTATTTT
TRBJ2-1 | - | - | TRBV6-1 | CASRPGDQIYNEQFF | TGTGCCAGCCGCCCGGGGGACCAAATCTACAATGAGCAGTTCTTC
TRBJ1-2 | TRBD1 | - | TRBV20-1 | CSARQSGGGGYTF | TGCAGTGCCCGACAATCAGGGGGCGGGGGCTACACCTTC
TRBJ2-3 | TRBD2 | once | TRBV11-2 | CASSWGLAGPTSTDTQYF | TGTGCCAGCAGCTGGGGACTAGCGGGACCGACTAGCACAGATACGCAGTATTTT
TRBJ2-7 | TRBD1 | - | TRBV7-2 | CASSKGGQGSYEQYF | TGTGCCAGCAGCAAAGGGGGACAGGGTTCCTACGAGCAGTACTTC
TRBJ2-3 | TRBD2 | - | TRBV20-1 | CSAIHDRGRTSGRNSDTQYF | TGCAGTGCCATCCACGACAGGGGGCGGACTAGCGGGAGGAATTCAGATACGCAGTATTTT
TRBJ1-5 | - | few | TRBV6-6 | CASSYESDNQPQHF | TGTGCCAGCAGTTATGAATCGGACAATCAGCCCCAGCATTTT
TRBJ2-7 | TRBD2 | - | TRBV20-1 | CSARDSGGSGFYEQYF | TGCAGTGCTAGAGATTCAGGCGGGAGTGGGTTTTACGAGCAGTACTTC
TRBJ2-5 | - | - | TRBV12-3/TRBV12-4 | CASSPGHSLREQYF | TGTGCCAGCAGTCCGGGACATTCCCTACGAGAGCAGTACTTC
TRBJ2-3 | TRBD2 | few | TRBV7-2 | CASSLGGLAEDTQYF | TGTGCCAGCAGCTTAGGTGGACTAGCGGAAGATACGCAGTATTTT
TRBJ2-7 | - | few | TRBV13 | CASSSGTSREQYF | TGTGCCAGCAGCTCAGGCACTTCGAGAGAGCAGTACTTC
TRBJ2-1 | - | - | TRBV20-1 | CSARDPSRSYNEQFF | TGCAGTGCTAGAGACCCTAGCCGCTCCTACAATGAGCAGTTCTTC
TRBJ2-7 | - | - | TRBV10-2 | CASTNPRGEQYF | TGCGCCAGCACGAACCCCCGCGGCGAGCAGTACTTC
TRBJ2-7 | - | few | TRBV6-4 | CASSDPNSSAYEQYF | TGTGCCAGCAGTGACCCAAACTCGAGCGCCTACGAGCAGTACTTC
TRBJ2-1 | TRBD2 | few | TRBV7-2 | CASSLRGLAPHEQFF | TGTGCCAGCAGCTTAAGGGGACTAGCCCCCCATGAGCAGTTCTTC
TRBJ2-7 | TRBD2 | - | TRBV5-1 | CASGWGLSGGTYEQYF | TGCGCCAGCGGCTGGGGACTAAGCGGGGGTACCTACGAGCAGTACTTC
TRBJ1-1 | - | few | TRBV10-3 | CAISEAGGTEAFF | TGTGCCATCAGTGAAGCCGGCGGCACTGAAGCTTTCTTT
TRBJ1-2 | - | - | TRBV6-4 | CASRGPIPDYGHTF | TGTGCCAGCAGGGGACCCATACCGGACTATGGCCACACCTTC
TRBJ2-7 | TRBD2 | - | TRBV20-1 | CSAPDFGGGTLSYEQYF | TGCAGTGCTCCTGACTTCGGCGGGGGTACCCTCTCCTACGAGCAGTACTTC
TRBJ1-1 | TRBD1 | few | TRBV5-6 | CASRTTGRMNTEAFF | TGTGCCAGCAGAACGACAGGGCGCATGAACACTGAAGCTTTCTTT
TRBJ2-1 | TRBD2 | - | TRBV2 | CASSVESSGGLRQFF | TGTGCCAGCAGTGTAGAGAGTAGCGGGGGGCTCCGGCAGTTCTTC
TRBJ2-1 | - | - | TRBV11-2 | CASSPAGRLARNEQFF | TGTGCCAGCAGCCCGGCTGGGAGACTTGCCCGAAATGAGCAGTTCTTC
TRBJ1-2 | - | few | TRBV21-1 | CASSKFRQGVNYGYTF | TGTGCCAGCAGCAAATTTCGGCAGGGGGTTAACTATGGCTACACCTTC
TRBJ1-2 | - | few | TRBV24-1 | CATSDSEGYTF | TGTGCCACCAGTGACTCCGAAGGCTACACCTTC
TRBJ2-5 | - | few | TRBV7-9 | CASSRIGGTQYF | TGTGCCAGCAGCCGGATTGGGGGTACGCAGTACTTC
TRBJ2-1 | TRBD1 | - | TRBV9 | CASSPRDRDFYNEQFF | TGTGCCAGCAGCCCCCGGGACAGAGATTTCTACAATGAGCAGTTCTTC
TRBJ1-1 | - | - | TRBV20-1 | CSGGGAENTEAFF | TGCAGCGGGGGGGGGGCGGAGAACACTGAAGCTTTCTTT
TRBJ1-4 | TRBD1 | few | TRBV5-1 | CASSWDRGGSHFSTNEKLFF | TGCGCCAGCAGCTGGGACAGGGGAGGTTCCCACTTTTCAACTAATGAAAAACTGTTTTTT
TRBJ2-5 | - | - | TRBV21-1 | CASSLRVGGQETQYF | TGTGCCAGCAGCCTAAGGGTGGGGGGCCAAGAGACCCAGTACTTC
TRBJ2-3 | - | few | TRBV20-1 | CSAPEKRTGTDTQYF | TGCAGTGCCCCGGAAAAGCGTACCGGCACAGATACGCAGTATTTT
TRBJ2-5 | TRBD2 | few | TRBV5-1 | CASSRAGGTQETQYF | TGCGCCAGCAGCAGAGCGGGGGGGACTCAAGAGACCCAGTACTTC
TRBJ2-5 | TRBD1 | many | TRBV6-5 | CASSVTGQETQYF | TGTGCCAGCAGTGTGACAGGGCAAGAGACCCAGTACTTC
TRBJ2-3 | TRBD2 | - | TRBV13 | CASSARGLATDTQYF | TGTGCCAGCAGCGCGCGCGGACTAGCAACAGATACGCAGTATTTT
TRBJ2-7 | - | few | TRBV2 | CASTPSLRSEKYF | TGTGCCAGCACCCCCTCGCTCCGGTCCGAGAAGTACTTC
TRBJ1-4 | - | - | TRBV4-1 | CASSQADGTPSGEKRFF | TGCGCCAGCAGCCAAGCGGACGGGACCCCATCGGGGGAAAAACGGTTTTTT
TRBJ1-2 | - | - | TRBV28 | CASSFKPLWGYTF | TGTGCCAGCAGTTTCAAGCCGCTCTGGGGCTACACCTTC
TRBJ2-7 | TRBD1 | few | TRBV28 | CASRPGTGLGEQYF | TGTGCCAGCAGGCCTGGGACAGGTTTGGGAGAGCAGTACTTC
TRBJ1-2 | TRBD1 | - | TRBV12-3/TRBV12-4 | CASQLAGQGAARGYGYTF | TGTGCCAGCCAACTGGCGGGACAGGGGGCGGCGCGGGGCTATGGCTACACCTTC
TRBJ2-1 | TRBD2 | - | TRBV7-9 | CASSPRFPSGSLLGNEQFF | TGTGCCAGCAGCCCTCGGTTCCCTAGCGGGAGCCTGTTGGGGAATGAGCAGTTCTTC
TRBJ2-6 | - | - | TRBV7-2 | CASSEPYVGDQTGANVLTF | TGTGCCAGCAGCGAGCCTTATGTGGGAGACCAAACTGGGGCCAACGTCCTGACTTTC
TRBJ2-1 | TRBD1 | - | TRBV20-1 | CSASTGTENHNEQFF | TGCAGTGCCAGCACCGGGACAGAGAACCACAATGAGCAGTTCTTC
TRBJ1-6 | - | - | TRBV12-3/TRBV12-4 | CASTLGTENSPLHF | TGTGCCAGCACCCTTGGGACGGAGAATTCACCCCTCCACTTT
TRBJ2-4 | TRBD1 | once | TRBV6-1 | CASSERGGANIQYF | TGTGCCAGCAGTGAAAGAGGGGGCGCGAACATTCAGTACTTC
TRBJ2-7 | - | few | TRBV20-1 | CSARDPSGSGYEQYF | TGCAGTGCTAGAGATCCGAGCGGTTCGGGGTACGAGCAGTACTTC
TRBJ1-6 | TRBD1 | - | TRBV20-1 | CSARTGGFWNSPLHF | TGCAGTGCTAGGACAGGGGGCTTTTGGAATTCACCCCTCCACTTT
TRBJ2-7 | - | - | TRBV7-2 | CASSSGRVQNEQYF | TGTGCCAGCAGCTCAGGACGGGTCCAGAACGAGCAGTACTTC
TRBJ2-7 | TRBD2 | many | TRBV20-1 | CSVPQREFYEQYF | TGCAGTGTGCCCCAGCGGGAGTTCTACGAGCAGTACTTC
TRBJ2-7 | TRBD1 | few | TRBV27 | CASTPAGQGVFSYEQYF | TGTGCCAGCACGCCGGCGGGACAGGGGGTTTTCTCCTACGAGCAGTACTTC
TRBJ2-1 | TRBD2 | many | TRBV6-1 | CASSGYLAGSYNEQFF | TGTGCCAGCAGCGGGTACTTAGCGGGGAGCTACAATGAGCAGTTCTTC
TRBJ2-1 | - | - | TRBV27 | CASSWGPPISYNEQFF | TGTGCCAGCAGTTGGGGGCCCCCAATCTCCTACAATGAGCAGTTCTTC
TRBJ1-5 | TRBD1 | - | TRBV7-2 | CASSLGTGVDQPQHF | TGTGCCAGCAGCTTAGGGACAGGGGTTGATCAGCCCCAGCATTTT